The clone carrying this T cell receptor beta chain has a handful of counts. Its antigen is unknown. Per germline, CDR1 MNHNY and CDR2 SVGAGI (reference sequence). This CDR3 comprises 14 residues. Unmatched junction bases numbered 8, after V lost 6 bases and J lost 8 bases. The data derive from a study of identical twins. The study's findings and limits: Researchers caution that invariant MAIT and iNKT cells could partly confound zero-insertion analyses.

TCRdb fed the 5' RACE reads into MiXCR, producing one record per CDR3 protein. The sample contains roughly 1,500,000 distinct CDR3 sequences, around a third of which appear only once. The origin of this receptor is a newborn girl in good health. This chain connects TRBV6-6 to TRBJ1-4; 8 bases agree with TRBD1. Sequenced sample: cord blood. CDR3 DNA: TGTGCCAGCAGCACCCAGGGGGCAGGGGAAAAACTGTTTTTT. As protein: CASSTQGAGEKLFF.